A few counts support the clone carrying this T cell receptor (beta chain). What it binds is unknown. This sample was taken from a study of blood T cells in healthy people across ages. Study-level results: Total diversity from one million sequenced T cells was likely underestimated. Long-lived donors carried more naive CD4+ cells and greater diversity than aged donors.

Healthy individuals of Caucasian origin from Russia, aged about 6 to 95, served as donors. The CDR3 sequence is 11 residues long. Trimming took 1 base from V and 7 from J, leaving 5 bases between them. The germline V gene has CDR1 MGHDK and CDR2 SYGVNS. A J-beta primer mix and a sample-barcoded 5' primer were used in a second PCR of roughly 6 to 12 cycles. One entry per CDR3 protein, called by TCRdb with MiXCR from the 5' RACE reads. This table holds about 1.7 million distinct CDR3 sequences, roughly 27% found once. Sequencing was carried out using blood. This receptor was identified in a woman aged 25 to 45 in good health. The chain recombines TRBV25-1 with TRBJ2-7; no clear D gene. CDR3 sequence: CASSEFTEQYF. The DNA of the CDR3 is TGTGCCAGCAGTGAATTTACGGAGCAGTACTTC.